This passage covers 14 T cell receptor beta chains from one sample sequenced in a study of T cell changes during pregnancy in multiple sclerosis. This table comes from immunoSEQ multiplex PCR, and its TCRdb copy is limited to in-frame clones, with some not included. The sample shows 40,000 or so clones, approximately 90% of them seen only once. Sequenced here: CD4+ T cells from peripheral blood mononuclear cells, sampled in the third trimester of pregnancy. Receptor source: a female donor in good health, enrolled as a control in a pregnancy study.

The chain employs TRBV28 and TRBJ2-7; 12 bases agree with TRBD2. J gave up 5 bases and V 6 bases, and 26 bases lay outside the gene matches. This CDR3 spans 21 amino acids. The germline CDR1 and CDR2 sequences are MDHEN and SYDVKM. As DNA, the CDR3 is TGTGCCAGCAGCCACCGGAAAAGGACTAGCGGGAAATGGGGGCCGAGGCACGAGCAGTACTTC. It yields the protein CASSHRKRTSGKWGPRHEQYF.

V is TRBV28 and J is TRBJ2-4; D gene unclear. V was trimmed by 4 bases and J by 8 bases, leaving 12 bases between them. The CDR3 has 13 residues. Per the germline V gene, CDR1 is MDHEN and CDR2 is SYDVKM. The CDR3 DNA is TGTGCCAGCAGTTCCCCGGGTCCGGACATTCAGTACTTC. Its protein product is CASSSPGPDIQYF.

Comment on this clone: An end of the junction differs from the germline gene, which may be a read error. This sequence joins TRBV7-7 and TRBJ2-7, with TRBD2 identical over 7 bases. The germline CDR1 and CDR2 sequences are SSHAT and FNYEAQ (reference sequence). This CDR3 has 13 amino acids. In nucleotides, the CDR3 is TGTGCTAGCAGCTTGGACGGGGAGGGGGAGCAGTACTTC. Its translation is CASSLDGEGEQYF.

The V and J genes are TRBV6-6 and TRBJ2-1, with 12 bases identical to TRBD2. The CDR3 consists of 16 residues. The germline gives CDR1 MNHNY, CDR2 SVGAGI (reference sequence). The V segment lost 5 bases and the J segment 7 bases; nucleotides outside the gene matches: 9. CDR3 region: CASSTSSGRAVNEQFF. The CDR3 DNA reads TGTGCCAGCAGTACTTCTAGCGGGAGGGCGGTAAATGAGCAGTTCTTC.

The chain couples TRBV2 to TRBJ1-2; TRBD1 matches 9 bases. V trimming: 6 bases; J trimming: 8 bases; junction bases outside the gene matches: 7. Germline V gene data show CDR1 as SNHLY and CDR2 as FYNNEI. The CDR3 has 13 residues. The chain's CDR3 is CASSGTGFEGYTF. The CDR3 DNA is TGTGCCAGCAGCGGGACAGGGTTCGAGGGCTACACCTTC.

This chain uses TRBV18 with TRBJ2-7; 7 positions match TRBD1. With 1 base clipped from V and 4 bases from J, the junction kept 7 bases outside the gene matches. This CDR3 contains 15 residues. Germline V CDR1 and CDR2: KGHSH, LQKENI. CDR3 protein: CASSPQPGGKYEQYF. CDR3 nucleotide sequence: TGTGCCAGCTCACCACAGCCAGGGGGAAAGTACGAGCAGTACTTC.

The chain employs TRBV18 and TRBJ2-7; D is possibly TRBD1 (6 bases). The CDR3 is 15 amino acids. V dropped 2 bases and J dropped 3 bases, with 14 bases sitting between them. Germline V gene sequence: CDR1 KGHSH, CDR2 LQKENI. The CDR3 DNA reads TGTGCCAGCTCACCAAAGCAGGGGAGCTTCTACGAGCAGTACTTC. Its protein is CASSPKQGSFYEQYF. The variable domain in full, completed from reference TRBV18 and TRBJ2-7, reads NAGVMQNPRHLVRRRGQEARLRCSPMKGHSHVYWYRQLPEEGLKFMVYLQKENIIDESGMPKERFSAEFPKEGPSILRIQQVVRGDSAAYFCASSPKQGSFYEQYFGPGTRLTVT.

The chain uses TRBV2 and TRBJ2-3; no clear D. This CDR3 comprises 12 residues. Deletions cut 10 bases from V and 5 bases from J, with 13 bases between. The germline CDR1 and CDR2 sequences are SNHLY and FYNNEI. The chain's CDR3 is CATHPRLDTQYF. CDR3 sequence (DNA): TGTGCCACCCACCCGAGGTTAGATACGCAGTATTTT.

V gene TRBV6-6 combines with J gene TRBJ1-1, with 7 positions matching TRBD1. The CDR3 runs 15 residues. V lost 2 bases to trimming and J lost 5 bases; unmatched junction nucleotides: 8. Germline assignment: CDR1 MNHNY and CDR2 SVGAGI (reference sequence). The CDR3 DNA follows: TGTGCCAGCAGTTACAGAGACAGGGCGGGAACTGAAGCTTTCTTT. Residues: CASSYRDRAGTEAFF.

The V and J genes are TRBV5-4 and TRBJ2-5, with TRBD2 matching 14 bases. V lost 4 bases to trimming and J lost 4 bases; unmatched junction nucleotides: 12. The CDR3 contains 18 residues. Germline CDR1 and CDR2: SGHNT and YYREEE (reference sequence). The chain's CDR3 is CASSTGTSGRLSSETQYF. The DNA for the CDR3 is TGTGCCAGCAGCACCGGGACTAGCGGGAGATTATCTTCAGAGACCCAGTACTTC.

The chain links TRBV29-1 to TRBJ2-2; the match to TRBD2 covers 11 bases. From germline, CDR1 is SQVTM and CDR2 ANQGSEA. V was clipped by 1 base and J by 1 base; unmatched bases: 11. This CDR3 comprises 19 residues. CDR3 sequence (DNA): TGCAGCGTTGAAGTTAGCGGGAGGGAGATGGGGCTGAACACCGGGGAGCTGTTTTTT. This translates into CSVEVSGREMGLNTGELFF.

The V and J genes are TRBV19 and TRBJ1-5; 7 nucleotides agree with TRBD1. CDR1 LNHDA and CDR2 SQIVND come from the germline V gene (reference sequence). The trim removed 5 bases at V and 4 bases at J, leaving 2 bases unmatched. CDR3 length: 13 residues. DNA for the CDR3: TGTGCCAGTAGTGAACAGGGGAATCAGCCCCAGCATTTT. Residues: CASSEQGNQPQHF.

The chain is built from TRBV28 and TRBJ2-5, with 8 positions matching TRBD2. This CDR3 region has 20 residues. V shed 11 bases and J 0 bases; nucleotides not matched to a gene: 26. Germline V CDR1 and CDR2: MDHEN, SYDVKM. Here the CDR3 reads CAGKRTVKHSSGSYQETQYF. The CDR3 DNA is TGTGCCGGTAAAAGGACGGTTAAACATTCTAGCGGGTCGTACCAAGAGACCCAGTACTTC.

The gene calls are TRBV18 and TRBJ2-1; TRBD2 agrees at 8 bases. In germline, CDR1 is KGHSH, CDR2 LQKENI. The CDR3 spans 14 residues. With V trimmed by 2 bases and J by 9 bases, 6 bases remained unmatched. CDR3 sequence: CASSPWRGVGEQFF. CDR3 nucleotide sequence: TGTGCCAGCTCACCATGGCGGGGGGTAGGTGAGCAGTTCTTC.